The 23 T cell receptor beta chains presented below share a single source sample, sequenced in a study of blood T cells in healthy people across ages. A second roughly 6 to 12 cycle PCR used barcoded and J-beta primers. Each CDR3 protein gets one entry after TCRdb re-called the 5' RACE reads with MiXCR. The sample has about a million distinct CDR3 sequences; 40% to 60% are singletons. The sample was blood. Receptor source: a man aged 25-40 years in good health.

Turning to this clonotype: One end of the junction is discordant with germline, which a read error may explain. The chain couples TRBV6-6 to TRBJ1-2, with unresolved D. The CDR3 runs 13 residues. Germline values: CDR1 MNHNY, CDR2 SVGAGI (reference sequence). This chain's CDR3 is CVSSYGGNYGYTF. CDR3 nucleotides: TGTGTCAGCAGTTACGGCGGGAACTATGGCTACACCTTC.

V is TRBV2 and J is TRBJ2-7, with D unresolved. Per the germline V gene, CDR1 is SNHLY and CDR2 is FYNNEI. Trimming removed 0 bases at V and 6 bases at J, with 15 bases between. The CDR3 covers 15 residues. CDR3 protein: CASSEAAAQSCEQYF. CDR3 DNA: TGTGCCAGCAGTGAAGCGGCGGCTCAGAGCTGCGAGCAGTACTTC.

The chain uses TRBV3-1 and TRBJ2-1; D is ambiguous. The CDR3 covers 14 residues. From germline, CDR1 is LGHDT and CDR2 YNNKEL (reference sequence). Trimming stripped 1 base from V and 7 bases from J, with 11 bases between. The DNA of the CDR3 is TGTGCCAGCAGCCAAGTCGTCGGCGGTAATGAGCAGTTCTTC. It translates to CASSQVVGGNEQFF.

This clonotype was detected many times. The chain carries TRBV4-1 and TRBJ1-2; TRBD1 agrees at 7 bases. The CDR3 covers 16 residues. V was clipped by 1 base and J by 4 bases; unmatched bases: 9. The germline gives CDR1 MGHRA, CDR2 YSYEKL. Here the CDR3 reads CASSQGPGQILYGYTF. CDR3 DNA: TGCGCCAGCAGCCAAGGTCCGGGACAGATCCTCTATGGCTACACCTTC.

The CDR3 protein is CASSHRYGYTF. CDR3 nucleotides: TGTGCCAGCAGCCACCGCTATGGCTACACCTTC. The V call is TRBV12-3 or TRBV12-4, the J call TRBJ1-2; D is uncertain. There are 11 residues in the CDR3. Trimming took 6 bases from V and 4 from J, leaving 6 bases between them.

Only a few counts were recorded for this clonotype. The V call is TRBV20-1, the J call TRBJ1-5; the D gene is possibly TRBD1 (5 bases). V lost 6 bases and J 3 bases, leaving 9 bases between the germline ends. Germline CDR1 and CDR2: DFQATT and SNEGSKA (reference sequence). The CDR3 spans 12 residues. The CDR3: CSAGGINQPQHF. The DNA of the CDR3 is TGCAGTGCGGGGGGGATCAATCAGCCCCAGCATTTT.

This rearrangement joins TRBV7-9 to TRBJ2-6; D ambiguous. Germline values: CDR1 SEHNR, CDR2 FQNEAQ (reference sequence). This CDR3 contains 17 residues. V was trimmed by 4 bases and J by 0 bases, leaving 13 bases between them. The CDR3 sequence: CASSSRAPRSGANVLTF. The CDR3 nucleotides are TGTGCCAGCAGCTCTCGGGCCCCACGCTCTGGGGCCAACGTCCTGACTTTC. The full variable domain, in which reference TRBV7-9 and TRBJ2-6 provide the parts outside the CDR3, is DTGVSQNPRHKITKRGQNVTFRCDPISEHNRLYWYRQTLGQGPEFLTYFQNEAQLEKSRLLSDRFSAERPKGSFSTLEIQRTEQGDSAMYLCASSSRAPRSGANVLTFGAGSRLTVL.

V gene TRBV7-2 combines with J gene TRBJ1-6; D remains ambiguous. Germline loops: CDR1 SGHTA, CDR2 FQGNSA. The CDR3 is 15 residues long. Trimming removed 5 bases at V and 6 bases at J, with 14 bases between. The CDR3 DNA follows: TGTGCCAGCAGCCGCGAGGAAGGCGGTAATTCACCCCTCCACTTT. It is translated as CASSREEGGNSPLHF.

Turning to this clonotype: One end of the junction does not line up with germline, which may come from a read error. In DNA, the CDR3 is TGTGCCATCACTGAGACAGGGGGTTTAAGCGAGCAGTACTTC. This gives the protein CAITETGGLSEQYF. The V call is TRBV10-3, the J call TRBJ2-7; 9 bases map to TRBD1. This CDR3 spans 14 amino acids. Per the germline V gene, CDR1 is ENHRY and CDR2 is SYGVKD.

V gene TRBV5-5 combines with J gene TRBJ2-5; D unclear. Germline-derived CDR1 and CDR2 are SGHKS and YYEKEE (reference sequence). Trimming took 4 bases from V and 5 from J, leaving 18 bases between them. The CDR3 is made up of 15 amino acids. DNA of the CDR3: TGTGCCAGCAGCCTAAGCCCCGTTGCCGCCGAGACCCAGTACTTC. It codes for CASSLSPVAAETQYF.

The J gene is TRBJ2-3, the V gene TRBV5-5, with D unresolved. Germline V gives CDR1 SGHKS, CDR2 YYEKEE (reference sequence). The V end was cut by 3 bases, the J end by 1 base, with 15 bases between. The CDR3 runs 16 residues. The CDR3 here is CASSSIPSEGTDTQYF. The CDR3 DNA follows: TGTGCCAGCAGCTCCATTCCCAGCGAGGGCACAGATACGCAGTATTTT.

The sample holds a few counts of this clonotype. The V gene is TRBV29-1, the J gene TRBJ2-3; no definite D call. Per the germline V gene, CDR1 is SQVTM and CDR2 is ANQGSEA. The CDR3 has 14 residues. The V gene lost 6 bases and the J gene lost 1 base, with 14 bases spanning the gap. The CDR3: CSVNSPHRTDTQYF. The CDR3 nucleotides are TGCAGCGTGAACAGTCCCCATCGCACAGATACGCAGTATTTT.

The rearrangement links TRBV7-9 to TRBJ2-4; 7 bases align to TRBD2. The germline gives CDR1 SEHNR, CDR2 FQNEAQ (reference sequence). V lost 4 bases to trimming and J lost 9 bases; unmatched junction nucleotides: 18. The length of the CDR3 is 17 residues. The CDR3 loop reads CASSSSDRGGDWGIQYF. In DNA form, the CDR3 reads TGTGCCAGCAGCTCTTCCGACCGGGGAGGGGACTGGGGCATTCAGTACTTC.

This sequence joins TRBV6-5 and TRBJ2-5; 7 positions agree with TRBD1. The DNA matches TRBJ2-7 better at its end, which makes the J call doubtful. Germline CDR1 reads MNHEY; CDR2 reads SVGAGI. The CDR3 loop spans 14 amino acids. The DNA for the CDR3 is TGTGCCAGCAGATCGACAGGGAGCCCTCTCGAGCAGTACTTC. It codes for CASRSTGSPLEQYF.

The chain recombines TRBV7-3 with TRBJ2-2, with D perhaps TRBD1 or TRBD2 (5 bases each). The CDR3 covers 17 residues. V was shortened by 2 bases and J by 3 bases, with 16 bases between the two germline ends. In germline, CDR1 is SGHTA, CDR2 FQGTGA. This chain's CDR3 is CASSLRAGTADTGELFF. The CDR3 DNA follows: TGTGCCAGCAGCTTACGCGCCGGGACCGCAGACACCGGGGAGCTGTTTTTT.

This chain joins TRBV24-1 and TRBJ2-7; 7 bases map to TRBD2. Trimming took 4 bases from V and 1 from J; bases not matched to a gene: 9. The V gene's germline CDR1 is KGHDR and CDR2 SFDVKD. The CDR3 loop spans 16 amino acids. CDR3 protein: CATSDTTSSQSYEQYF. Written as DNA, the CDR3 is TGTGCCACCAGTGACACGACTAGCTCCCAGTCCTACGAGCAGTACTTC.

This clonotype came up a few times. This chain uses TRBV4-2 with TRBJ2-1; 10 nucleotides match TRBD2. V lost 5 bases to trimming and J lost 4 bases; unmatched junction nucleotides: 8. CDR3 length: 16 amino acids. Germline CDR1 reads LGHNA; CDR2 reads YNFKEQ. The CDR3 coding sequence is TGTGCCAGCAGCGACCGCTCTAGCGGGGGTTACAATGAGCAGTTCTTC. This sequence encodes CASSDRSSGGYNEQFF.

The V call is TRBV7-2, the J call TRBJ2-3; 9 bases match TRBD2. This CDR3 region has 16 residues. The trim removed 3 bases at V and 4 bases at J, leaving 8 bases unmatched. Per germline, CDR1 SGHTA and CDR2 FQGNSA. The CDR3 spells CASSFGSGGRSDTQYF. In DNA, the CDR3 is TGTGCCAGCAGCTTCGGTAGCGGGGGTCGATCAGATACGCAGTATTTT.

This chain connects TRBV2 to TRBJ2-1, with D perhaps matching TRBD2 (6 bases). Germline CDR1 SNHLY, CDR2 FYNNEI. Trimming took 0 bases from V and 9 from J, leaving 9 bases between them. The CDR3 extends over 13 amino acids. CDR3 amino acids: CASSEAGGGEQFF. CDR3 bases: TGTGCCAGCAGTGAAGCGGGAGGTGGTGAGCAGTTCTTC. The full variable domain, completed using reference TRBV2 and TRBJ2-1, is EPEVTQTPSHQVTQMGQEVILRCVPISNHLYFYWYRQILGQKVEFLVSFYNNEISEKSEIFDDQFSVERPDGSNFTLKIRSTKLEDSAMYFCASSEAGGGEQFFGPGTRLTVL.

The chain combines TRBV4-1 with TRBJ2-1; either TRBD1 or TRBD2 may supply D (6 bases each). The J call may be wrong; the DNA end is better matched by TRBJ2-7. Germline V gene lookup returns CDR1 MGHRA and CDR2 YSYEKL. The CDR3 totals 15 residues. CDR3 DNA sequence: TGCGCCAGCAGCTACCCGGGGGCCGGGTACAATGAGCAGTACTTC. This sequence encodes CASSYPGAGYNEQYF.

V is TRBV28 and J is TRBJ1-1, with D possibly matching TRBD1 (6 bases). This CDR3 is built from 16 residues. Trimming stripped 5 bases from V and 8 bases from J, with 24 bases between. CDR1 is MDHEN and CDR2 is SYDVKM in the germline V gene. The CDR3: CASSQPTGTGRREAFF. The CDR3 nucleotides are TGTGCCAGCAGTCAGCCGACAGGCACAGGCCGAAGGGAAGCTTTCTTT.

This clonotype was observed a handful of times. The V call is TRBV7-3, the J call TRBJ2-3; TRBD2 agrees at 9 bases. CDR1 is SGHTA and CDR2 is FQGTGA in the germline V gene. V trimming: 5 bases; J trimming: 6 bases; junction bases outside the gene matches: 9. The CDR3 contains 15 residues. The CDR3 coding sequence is TGTGCCAGCAGCCTAGCGGGGTATAAAAGTGATACGCAGTATTTT. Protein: CASSLAGYKSDTQYF.

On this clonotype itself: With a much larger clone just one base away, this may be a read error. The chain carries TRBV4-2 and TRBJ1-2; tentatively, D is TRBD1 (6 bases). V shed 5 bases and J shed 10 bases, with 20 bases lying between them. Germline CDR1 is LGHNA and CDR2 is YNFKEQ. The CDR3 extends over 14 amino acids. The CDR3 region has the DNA TGTGCCAGCAGCATTGAGCAGGGACAAAGGGACTACACCTTC. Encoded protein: CASSIEQGQRDYTF.